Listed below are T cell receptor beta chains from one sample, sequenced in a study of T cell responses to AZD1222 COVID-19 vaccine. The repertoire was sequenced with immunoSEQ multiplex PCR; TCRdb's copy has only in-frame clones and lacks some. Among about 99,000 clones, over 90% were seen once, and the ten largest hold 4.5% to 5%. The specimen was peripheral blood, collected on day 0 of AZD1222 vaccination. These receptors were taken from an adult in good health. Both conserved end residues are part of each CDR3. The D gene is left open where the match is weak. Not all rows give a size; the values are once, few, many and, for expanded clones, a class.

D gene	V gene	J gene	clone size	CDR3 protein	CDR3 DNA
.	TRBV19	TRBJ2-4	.	CASSIVWGPKNIQYF	TGTGCCAGTAGTATAGTTTGGGGGCCCAAAAACATTCAGTACTTC
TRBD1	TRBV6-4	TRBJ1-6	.	CASSEGQENSPLHF	TGTGCCAGCAGTGAAGGACAGGAGAATTCACCCCTCCACTTT
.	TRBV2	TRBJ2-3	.	CASREGLSDTQYF	TGTGCCAGCAGGGAGGGACTTTCAGATACGCAGTATTTT
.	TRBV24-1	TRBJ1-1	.	CATRGALGTEAFF	TGTGCCACCAGGGGGGCTTTAGGGACTGAAGCTTTCTTT
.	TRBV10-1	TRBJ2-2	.	CASSLGGPPANTGELFF	TGCGCCAGCAGCTTGGGGGGGCCCCCCGCGAACACCGGGGAGCTGTTTTTT
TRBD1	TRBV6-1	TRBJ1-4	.	CASSEAGGSTNEKLFF	TGTGCCAGCAGTGAGGCAGGGGGGTCAACTAATGAAAAACTGTTTTTT
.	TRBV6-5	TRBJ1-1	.	CASSYAYQNTEAFF	TGTGCCAGCAGTTACGCCTACCAGAACACTGAAGCTTTCTTT
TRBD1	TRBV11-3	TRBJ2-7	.	CASSHGDRAIISYEQYF	TGTGCCAGCAGCCACGGGGACAGGGCAATAATCTCCTACGAGCAGTACTTC
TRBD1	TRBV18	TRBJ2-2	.	CASSPSGTGSTGELFF	TGTGCCAGCTCACCCTCCGGGACAGGGAGCACCGGGGAGCTGTTTTTT
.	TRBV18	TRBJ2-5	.	CASSPSGQETQYF	TGTGCCAGCTCACCATCGGGGCAAGAGACCCAGTACTTC
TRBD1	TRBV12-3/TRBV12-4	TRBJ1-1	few	CASSLQGIGKAFF	TGTGCCAGCAGCCTACAGGGGATCGGTAAAGCTTTCTTT
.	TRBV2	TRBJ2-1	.	CASSDLGGTREQFF	TGTGCCAGCAGTGATTTAGGCGGAACCCGGGAGCAGTTCTTC
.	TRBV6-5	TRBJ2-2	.	CASSYSIWLPGELFF	TGTGCCAGCAGTTACTCGATATGGTTACCCGGGGAGCTGTTTTTT
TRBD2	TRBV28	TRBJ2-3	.	CASSSKLAGGLDTQYF	TGTGCCAGCAGTTCCAAACTAGCGGGAGGTTTAGATACGCAGTATTTT
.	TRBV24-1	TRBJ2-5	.	CATSDSLGRETQYF	TGTGCCACCAGTGATTCGCTAGGGAGAGAGACCCAGTACTTC
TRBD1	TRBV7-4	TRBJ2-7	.	CASSHWGQTNSYEQYF	TGTGCCAGCAGCCACTGGGGACAGACTAACTCCTACGAGCAGTACTTC
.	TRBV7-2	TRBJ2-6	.	CASSSRLGQFMANVLTF	TGTGCCAGCAGCTCCCGGTTAGGGCAGTTTATGGCCAACGTCCTGACTTTC
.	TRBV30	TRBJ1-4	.	CAWGSSTNEKLFF	TGTGCCTGGGGAAGCTCAACTAATGAAAAACTGTTTTTT
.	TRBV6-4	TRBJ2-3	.	CASSKDSPDTQYF	TGTGCCAGCAGCAAAGACAGTCCAGATACGCAGTATTTT
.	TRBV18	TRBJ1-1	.	CASSPATKRYEAFF	TGTGCCAGCTCACCAGCCACCAAAAGATATGAAGCTTTCTTT
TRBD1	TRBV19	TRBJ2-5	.	CASSSDRGTAQYF	TGTGCCAGTAGTTCCGACAGGGGGACGGCCCAGTACTTC
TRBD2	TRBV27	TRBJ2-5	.	CASSLTLAGEETQYF	TGTGCCAGCAGTTTAACCTTGGCGGGAGAAGAGACCCAGTACTTC
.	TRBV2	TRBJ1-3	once	CASSGGTITVNTIYF	TGTGCCAGCAGTGGAGGGACCATAACAGTAAACACCATATATTTT
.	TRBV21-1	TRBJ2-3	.	CASSKKKGEQTSGDTDTQYF	TGTGCCAGCAGCAAAAAAAAGGGAGAACAGACTAGCGGGGACACAGATACGCAGTATTTT
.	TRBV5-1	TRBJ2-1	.	CASSLPLTGYYNEQFF	TGCGCCAGCAGCCTGCCGTTGACAGGCTATTACAATGAGCAGTTCTTC
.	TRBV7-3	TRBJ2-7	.	CASSHPGHEQYF	TGTGCCAGCAGTCACCCGGGCCACGAGCAGTACTTC
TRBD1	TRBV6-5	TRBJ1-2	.	CASKESTGVDGYTF	TGTGCCAGCAAGGAGTCTACAGGGGTAGATGGCTACACCTTC
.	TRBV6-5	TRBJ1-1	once	CASSPQTGLNTEAFF	TGTGCCAGCAGTCCTCAGACAGGTTTGAACACTGAAGCTTTCTTT
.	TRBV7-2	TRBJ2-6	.	CASSLAWGNPGANVLTF	TGTGCCAGCAGCTTAGCGTGGGGGAATCCTGGGGCCAACGTCCTGACTTTC
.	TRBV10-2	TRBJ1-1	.	CASRRGGANTEAFF	TGCGCCAGCAGGAGGGGCGGGGCGAACACTGAAGCTTTCTTT
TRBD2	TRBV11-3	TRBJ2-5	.	CASSSMTSGSIRETQYF	TGTGCCAGCAGCTCCATGACTAGCGGGAGTATCAGAGAGACCCAGTACTTC
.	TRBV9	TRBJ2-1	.	CASSVAGSEYNEQFF	TGTGCCAGCAGCGTAGCCGGGTCGGAGTACAATGAGCAGTTCTTC
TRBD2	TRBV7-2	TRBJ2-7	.	CASSLFAGTSGGVGEQYF	TGTGCCAGCAGCTTATTTGCCGGGACTAGCGGAGGCGTGGGTGAGCAGTACTTC
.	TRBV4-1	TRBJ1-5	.	CASSHYPGASNQPQHF	TGCGCCAGCAGCCACTACCCAGGGGCTAGCAATCAGCCCCAGCATTTT
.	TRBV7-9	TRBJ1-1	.	CASSRGVAEAFF	TGTGCCAGCAGTCGGGGGGTAGCTGAAGCTTTCTTT
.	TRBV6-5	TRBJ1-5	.	CASSPTGPYQPQHF	TGTGCCAGCAGTCCGACTGGGCCCTATCAGCCCCAGCATTTT
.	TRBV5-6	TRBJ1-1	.	CASSLRADTEAFF	TGTGCCAGCAGCTTGCGGGCAGACACTGAAGCTTTCTTT
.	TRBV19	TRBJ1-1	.	CASSTPGEGGTEAFF	TGTGCCAGTAGTACCCCCGGGGAGGGGGGCACTGAAGCTTTCTTT
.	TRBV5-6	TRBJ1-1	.	CASSLAGVTEAFF	TGTGCCAGCAGCTTGGCTGGGGTCACTGAAGCTTTCTTT
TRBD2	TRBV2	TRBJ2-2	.	CASRPREGTGELFF	TGTGCCAGCAGACCCCGGGAGGGCACCGGGGAGCTGTTTTTT
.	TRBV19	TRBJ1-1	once	CASREGGRRRAFF	TGTGCCAGTAGGGAAGGAGGCAGGCGGCGAGCTTTCTTT
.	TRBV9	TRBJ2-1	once	CASSVMGGSYNEQFF	TGTGCCAGCAGCGTAATGGGCGGCTCCTACAATGAGCAGTTCTTC
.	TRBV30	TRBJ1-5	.	CAWKEGSNQPQHF	TGTGCCTGGAAGGAAGGGAGCAATCAGCCCCAGCATTTT
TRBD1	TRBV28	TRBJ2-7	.	CASSQTGTGNYEQYF	TGTGCCAGCAGCCAGACCGGGACAGGGAACTACGAGCAGTACTTC
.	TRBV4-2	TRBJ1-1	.	CASSGRINTEAFF	TGTGCCAGCAGCGGCAGAATTAACACTGAAGCTTTCTTT
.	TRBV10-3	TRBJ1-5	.	CAISETDGYQPQHF	TGTGCCATCAGTGAAACAGACGGGTATCAGCCCCAGCATTTT
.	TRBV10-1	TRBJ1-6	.	CASSDSMYSPLHF	TGCGCCAGCAGTGATTCTATGTATTCACCCCTCCACTTT
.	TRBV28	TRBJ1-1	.	CASSSQGYNTEAFF	TGTGCCAGCAGTTCCCAGGGTTACAACACTGAAGCTTTCTTT
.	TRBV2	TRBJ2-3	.	CASTPRPTDTQYF	TGTGCCAGCACCCCACGGCCGACAGATACGCAGTATTTT
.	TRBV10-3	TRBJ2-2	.	CATYPGTLNTGELFF	TGTGCCACCTACCCCGGGACTTTGAACACCGGGGAGCTGTTTTTT
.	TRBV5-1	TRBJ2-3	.	CASSPLSTDTQYF	TGCGCCAGCAGCCCCTTAAGCACAGATACGCAGTATTTT
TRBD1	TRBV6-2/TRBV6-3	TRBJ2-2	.	CASSPGQASTGELFF	TGTGCCAGCAGTCCGGGACAGGCGAGCACCGGGGAGCTGTTTTTT
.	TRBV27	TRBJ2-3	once	CASSPVWGRGTDTQYF	TGTGCCAGCAGCCCCGTTTGGGGACGGGGCACAGATACGCAGTATTTT
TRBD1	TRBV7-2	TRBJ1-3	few	CASSPAYRGDGNTIYF	TGTGCCAGCAGCCCAGCGTACAGGGGAGATGGAAACACCATATATTTT
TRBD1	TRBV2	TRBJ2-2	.	CASRTGGYTGELFF	TGTGCCAGCAGAACAGGGGGCTACACCGGGGAGCTGTTTTTT
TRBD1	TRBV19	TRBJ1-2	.	CASTPDRVEGYTF	TGTGCCAGTACCCCAGACAGGGTGGAAGGCTACACCTTC
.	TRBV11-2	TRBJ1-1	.	CASSSPRGWPEAFF	TGTGCCAGCAGCTCCCCCCGGGGGTGGCCTGAAGCTTTCTTT
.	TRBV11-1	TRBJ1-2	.	CASSHDSKYGYTF	TGTGCCAGCAGCCACGACAGTAAGTATGGCTACACCTTC
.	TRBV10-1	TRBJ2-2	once	CASSERRVTGELFF	TGCGCCAGCAGTGAAAGGAGGGTGACCGGGGAGCTGTTTTTT